This T cell receptor beta chain is from a study of spatial heterogeneity in lung cancer. Study information: Samples came from 70 to 80 TRACERx patients with untreated early-stage lung cancer. Sequencing of follow-up PBMC samples took place when they were available, at a median of approximately 2 years after resection.

Every TCR cDNA molecule carried a tag that served as a unique molecular identifier. One entry per CDR3 protein, called by TCRdb with MiXCR from the 5' RACE reads. The table lists approximately 110,000 distinct CDR3 sequences, about a tenth of them singletons. Specified time point: blood at routine non-recurrence follow-up after resection. This clonotype was seen a handful of times. Its cognate antigen is unknown. The CDR3 loop spans 14 amino acids. Germline V CDR1 and CDR2: SNHLY, FYNNEI. J lost 7 bases, V lost 6 bases, and 10 bases had no gene match. Study findings and constraints: Ubiquitous, expanded tumor-derived TCRs were more frequently observed in blood at resection than at follow-up.

The starting material was PBMCs, obtained at follow-up. The TCR was taken from a female donor with early-stage non-small cell lung cancer. J is TRBJ2-7 and V is TRBV2; 9 bases are shared with TRBD1. The CDR3 loop is CASRQSGQGSEQYF. The CDR3 coding sequence is TGTGCCAGCAGGCAGTCGGGACAGGGATCGGAGCAGTACTTC.